The source of this TCR beta chain is a study of vaccination effects on CD4 cells after COVID-19. Study results and limitations: New vaccine-induced clones were the main type among post-vaccine spike-reactive clones in convalescents.

This CDR3 has 15 amino acids. CDR1 and CDR2 from the germline V gene are SGHVS and FQNEAQ. The junction had 6 bases not matched to a gene; V was cut back by 5 bases and J by 0 bases. Upon completion of around eleven days in culture, CD4+ T cells were isolated. The data were produced by immunoSEQ multiplex PCR, yet TCRdb's version contains in-frame clones alone and is incomplete. The profile shows approximately 47,000 clones, about 78% of them singletons. In the case of this clone: Its antigen is not known.

This material consisted of CD4+ T cells from PBMCs cultured without peptide, taken before COVID-19 vaccination. This sequence originates from a human donor who had a prior SARS-CoV-2 infection. The chain has TRBV7-8 and TRBJ2-7, with 8 bases matching TRBD1. CDR3 sequence reads: CASSPGDRFSYEQYF. Here the CDR3 DNA reads TGTGCCAGCAGCCCAGGGGACAGGTTCTCCTACGAGCAGTACTTC.